This is a list of T cell receptor beta chains from one sample in a study of shared T cell receptors in the human thymus. The protocol was immunoSEQ multiplex PCR, while the TCRdb copy is restricted to in-frame clones and leaves out a portion. The repertoire includes 640,000 or so clones, around 87% of them detected once, and 0.0094% sits in the top ten. These data were likewise used in another study, on human thymus T cells.

The sequenced sample consisted of thymocytes. Receptor source: a boy less than two years old with a congenital heart defect. The CDR3 runs from the conserved cysteine through the conserved F or W. Each record gives: J gene, D gene, CDR3 length, clone size, V gene, CDR3 protein, CDR3 DNA. A D gene is named only where the DNA matches it firmly. The size field is filled for only some rows; it gives once, few, many or a size class.

>TRBJ2-7|NA|14|NA|TRBV5-1
CASSLIGSSYEQYF
TGCGCCAGCAGCTTGATTGGGAGCTCCTACGAGCAGTACTTC
>TRBJ1-2|NA|11|few|TRBV10-3
CAISDSGGYTF
TGTGCCATCAGTGACTCGGGTGGCTACACCTTC
>TRBJ1-1|TRBD1|13|few|TRBV19
CASTRAGGTEAFF
TGTGCCAGTACGAGGGCAGGGGGCACTGAAGCTTTCTTT
>TRBJ2-2|NA|16|NA|TRBV27
CASSFEGVREHRKLFF
TGTGCCAGCAGTTTTGAGGGTGTTCGGGAGCATAGGAAGCTGTTTTTT
>TRBJ2-7|NA|16|NA|TRBV9
CASSAEGWGEPYEQYF
TGTGCCAGCAGCGCCGAGGGTTGGGGGGAACCCTACGAGCAGTACTTC
>TRBJ2-7|TRBD1|14|NA|TRBV6-6
CATHRTGDYYEQYF
TGTGCCACCCACCGGACAGGGGACTACTACGAGCAGTACTTC
>TRBJ1-1|NA|18|NA|TRBV21-1
CASSKTEGQGAHQLCAFF
TGTGCCAGCAGCAAAACCGAGGGCCAGGGGGCGCATCAGTTGTGCGCTTTCTTT
>TRBJ2-7|NA|16|NA|TRBV4-3
CASSQDRRSGSYEQYF
TGCGCCAGCAGCCAAGATAGGAGAAGTGGGTCCTACGAGCAGTACTTC
>TRBJ2-2|NA|16|NA|TRBV4-3
CASSQPPTWNTGELFF
TGCGCCAGCAGCCAACCCCCGACATGGAACACCGGGGAGCTGTTTTTT
>TRBJ1-1|TRBD1|16|once|TRBV5-1
CASSLVPGGMNTEAFF
TGCGCCAGCAGCTTGGTGCCAGGGGGGATGAACACTGAAGCTTTCTTT
>TRBJ2-3|NA|14|NA|TRBV14
CASSQEISADTQYF
TGTGCCAGCAGCCAAGAAATCTCCGCAGATACGCAGTATTTT
>TRBJ2-7|NA|17|NA|TRBV18
CASSPLSPSPLAYEQYF
TGTGCCAGCTCACCACTCTCCCCTAGCCCCCTCGCCTACGAGCAGTACTTC
>TRBJ2-7|TRBD2|19|NA|TRBV4-3
CASSPFRTSGSTPIYEQYF
TGCGCCAGCAGCCCCTTTCGGACTAGCGGGAGTACCCCCATTTACGAGCAGTACTTC
>TRBJ1-2|TRBD1|16|NA|TRBV30
CAWSTPGTEKLYGYTF
TGTGCCTGGAGTACCCCCGGGACAGAGAAACTTTATGGCTACACCTTC
>TRBJ1-1|NA|14|few|TRBV4-3
CASSQDRGNTEAFF
TGCGCCAGCAGCCAAGACAGGGGGAACACTGAAGCTTTCTTT
>TRBJ1-6|NA|18|NA|TRBV5-1
CASRVEPGGVPYNSPLHF
TGCGCCAGCAGGGTTGAGCCTGGGGGCGTCCCCTATAATTCACCCCTCCACTTT
>TRBJ2-3|NA|16|NA|TRBV7-6
CASSLGRDRGTDTQYF
TGTGCCAGCAGCCTAGGGAGGGACAGAGGTACAGATACGCAGTATTTT
>TRBJ2-6|TRBD1|19|NA|TRBV12-5
CASGFGPRTGNSGANVLTF
TGTGCTAGTGGTTTTGGTCCGAGGACAGGGAACTCTGGGGCCAACGTCCTGACTTTC
>TRBJ1-1|TRBD1|11|few|TRBV6-5
CASSSRGEAFF
TGTGCCAGCAGTTCCAGGGGGGAAGCTTTCTTT
>TRBJ2-2|TRBD2|20|NA|TRBV5-1
CASTPGGVVASGSYGGELFF
TGCGCCAGCACCCCTGGGGGAGTTGTAGCTAGCGGCAGCTACGGCGGGGAGCTGTTTTTT
>TRBJ1-5|NA|16|NA|TRBV16
CASSQFVLPSNQPQHF
TGTGCCAGCAGCCAATTTGTCCTTCCTAGCAATCAGCCCCAGCATTTT
>TRBJ1-2|TRBD1|15|NA|TRBV7-2
CASSLRQGASYGYTF
TGTGCCAGCAGCTTACGGCAGGGGGCTTCCTATGGCTACACCTTC
>TRBJ2-1|TRBD1|13|NA|TRBV6-5
CASSYPDRSEQFF
TGTGCCAGCAGTTACCCGGACAGGAGTGAGCAGTTCTTC
>TRBJ2-1|NA|14|NA|TRBV7-8
CASSFHKPDNEQFF
TGTGCCAGCAGCTTCCACAAACCCGACAATGAGCAGTTCTTC
>TRBJ2-7|TRBD2|14|NA|TRBV10-3
CAISGRERRGEQYF
TGTGCCATCAGTGGGCGGGAGCGACGGGGCGAGCAGTACTTC
>TRBJ1-2|NA|13|NA|TRBV6-5
CASSAHEERGYTF
TGTGCCAGCTCCGCCCACGAGGAGCGGGGCTACACCTTC
>TRBJ2-7|TRBD1|14|NA|TRBV7-9
CASSGSDRGYEQYF
TGTGCCAGCAGCGGATCCGACAGGGGTTACGAGCAGTACTTC
>TRBJ1-1|NA|15|NA|TRBV4-1
CASRHPLLINTEAFF
TGCGCCAGCAGACACCCCCTGCTTATTAACACTGAAGCTTTCTTT
>TRBJ2-5|NA|13|once|TRBV2
CASLREERETQYF
TGTGCCAGCCTGAGGGAGGAACGAGAGACCCAGTACTTC
>TRBJ1-2|TRBD1|15|NA|TRBV27
CASSSRQGTNYGYTF
TGTGCCAGCAGCTCCCGACAGGGGACTAACTATGGCTACACCTTC
>TRBJ2-7|NA|13|NA|TRBV27
CASGANEEDEQYF
TGTGCCAGTGGAGCGAACGAAGAGGACGAGCAGTACTTC
>TRBJ1-1|NA|13|NA|TRBV10-2
CASNSSSNTEAFF
TGCGCCAGCAATTCGAGCTCGAACACTGAAGCTTTCTTT
>TRBJ2-2|TRBD1|17|NA|TRBV19
CASSSPGQGPFTGELFF
TGTGCCAGTAGCTCTCCGGGACAGGGGCCCTTCACCGGGGAGCTGTTTTTT
>TRBJ2-7|NA|15|NA|TRBV5-1
CASSLARQGGYEQYF
TGCGCCAGCAGCTTGGCGCGGCAGGGGGGCTACGAGCAGTACTTC
>TRBJ2-7|TRBD2|16|few|TRBV4-3
CASSPTGLADAYEQYF
TGCGCCAGCAGCCCCACGGGGCTAGCGGATGCCTACGAGCAGTACTTC
>TRBJ2-1|NA|15|NA|TRBV7-4
CASSTSGTPYNEQFF
TGTGCCAGCAGTACCTCCGGGACTCCCTACAATGAGCAGTTCTTC
>TRBJ2-7|NA|15|NA|TRBV18
CASSPGLPGVYEQYF
TGTGCCAGCTCACCAGGACTCCCCGGGGTCTACGAGCAGTACTTC
>TRBJ2-5|TRBD2|17|NA|TRBV28
CASSFIPSGAHQETQYF
TGTGCCAGCAGTTTTATCCCTAGCGGGGCGCACCAAGAGACCCAGTACTTC
>TRBJ1-4|NA|18|NA|TRBV7-2
CASSHSPVRRDRNEKLFF
TGTGCCAGCAGCCACTCTCCGGTCCGGAGGGACCGTAATGAAAAACTGTTTTTT
>TRBJ2-3|TRBD2|14|NA|TRBV2
CAAAGGGHTDTQYF
TGTGCAGCCGCGGGGGGGGGCCACACAGATACGCAGTATTTT
>TRBJ1-2|NA|13|NA|TRBV6-1
CASSSGTSSGYTF
TGTGCCAGCAGTTCCGGGACAAGCAGTGGCTACACCTTC
>TRBJ1-1|TRBD1|15|NA|TRBV6-6
CASSYPDRGNTEAFF
TGTGCCAGCAGTTACCCAGACAGGGGGAACACTGAAGCTTTCTTT
>TRBJ2-7|NA|16|NA|TRBV15
CATSRETRVPTYEQYF
TGTGCCACCAGCAGAGAGACGAGGGTTCCAACATACGAGCAGTACTTC
>TRBJ1-2|NA|13|NA|TRBV7-9
CASSPRLRLGYTF
TGTGCCAGCAGCCCTAGGTTAAGGTTGGGCTACACCTTC
>TRBJ2-3|NA|15|once|TRBV5-1
CASSLDGQDTDTQYF
TGCGCCAGCAGCTTGGATGGTCAGGACACAGATACGCAGTATTTT